The TCR beta chain described here comes from a study of cytomegalovirus exposure and HLA in healthy donors. From germline, CDR1 is SNHLY and CDR2 FYNNEI. With V trimmed by 0 bases and J by 2 bases, 4 bases remained unmatched. The CDR3 is made up of 17 amino acids. It was with 60 Vbeta and 13 Jbeta primers that the PCR ran. Libraries were prepared by immunoSEQ multiplex PCR; TCRdb keeps only in-frame clonotypes and omits some of them. Of about 110,000 clones in the sample, approximately 79% were seen once. As concerns this clone: The target antigen is unknown.

Study observations and caveats: Likely technical artifact: a cluster of highly shared sequence variants.

J is TRBJ1-3 and V is TRBV2; 10 bases line up with TRBD1. The sequence was obtained from a man aged 25-45 years in good health and CMV-seropositive. The sample consisted of PBMCs. CDR3 in DNA: TGTGCCAGCAGTGAAGCCGGGACAGGGGCTCCTGGAAACACCATATATTTT. This translates into CASSEAGTGAPGNTIYF.